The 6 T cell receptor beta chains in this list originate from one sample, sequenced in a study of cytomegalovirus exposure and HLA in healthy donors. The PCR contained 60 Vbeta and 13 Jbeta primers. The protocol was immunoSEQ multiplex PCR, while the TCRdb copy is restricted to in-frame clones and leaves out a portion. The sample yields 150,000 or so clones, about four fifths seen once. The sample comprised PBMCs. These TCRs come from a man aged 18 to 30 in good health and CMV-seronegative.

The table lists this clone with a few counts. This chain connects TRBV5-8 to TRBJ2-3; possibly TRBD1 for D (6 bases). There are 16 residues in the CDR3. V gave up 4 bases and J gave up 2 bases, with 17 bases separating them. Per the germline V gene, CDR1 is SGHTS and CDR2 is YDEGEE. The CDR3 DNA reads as TGTGCCAGCAGCCGGGTGATCGGACAGATCACAGATACGCAGTATTTT. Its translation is CASSRVIGQITDTQYF.

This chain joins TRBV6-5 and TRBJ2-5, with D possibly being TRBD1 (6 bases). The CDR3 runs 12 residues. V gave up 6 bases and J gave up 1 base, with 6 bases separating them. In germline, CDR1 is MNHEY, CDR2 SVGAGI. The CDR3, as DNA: TGTGCCAGCAGGGACAGCCAAGAGACCCAGTACTTC. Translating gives CASRDSQETQYF.

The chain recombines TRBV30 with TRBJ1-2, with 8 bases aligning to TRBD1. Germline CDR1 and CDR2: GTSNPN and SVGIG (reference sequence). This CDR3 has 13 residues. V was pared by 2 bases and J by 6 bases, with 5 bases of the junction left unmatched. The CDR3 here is CAWSRQGFNGYTF. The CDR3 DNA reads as TGTGCCTGGAGTCGACAGGGGTTCAATGGCTACACCTTC.

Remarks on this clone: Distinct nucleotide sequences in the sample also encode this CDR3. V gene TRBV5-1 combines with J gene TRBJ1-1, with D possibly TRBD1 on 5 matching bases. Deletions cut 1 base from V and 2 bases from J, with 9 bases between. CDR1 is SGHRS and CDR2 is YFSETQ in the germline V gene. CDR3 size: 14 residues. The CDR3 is CASSLSRVNTEAFF. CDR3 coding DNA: TGCGCCAGCAGCTTGTCCAGGGTAAACACTGAAGCTTTCTTT. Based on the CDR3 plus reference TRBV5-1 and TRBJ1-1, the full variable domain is KAGVTQTPRYLIKTRGQQVTLSCSPISGHRSVSWYQQTPGQGLQFLFEYFSETQRNKGNFPGRFSGRQFSNSRSEMNVSTLELGDSALYLCASSLSRVNTEAFFGQGTRLTVV.

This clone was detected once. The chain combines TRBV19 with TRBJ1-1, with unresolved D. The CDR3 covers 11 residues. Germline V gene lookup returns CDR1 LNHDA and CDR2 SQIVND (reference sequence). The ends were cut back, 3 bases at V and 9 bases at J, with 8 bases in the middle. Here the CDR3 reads CASSIPGKAFF. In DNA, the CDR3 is TGTGCCAGTAGTATCCCGGGTAAAGCTTTCTTT. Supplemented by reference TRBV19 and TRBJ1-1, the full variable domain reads DGGITQSPKYLFRKEGQNVTLSCEQNLNHDAMYWYRQDPGQGLRLIYYSQIVNDFQKGDIAEGYSVSREKKESFPLTVTSAQKNPTAFYLCASSIPGKAFFGQGTRLTVV.

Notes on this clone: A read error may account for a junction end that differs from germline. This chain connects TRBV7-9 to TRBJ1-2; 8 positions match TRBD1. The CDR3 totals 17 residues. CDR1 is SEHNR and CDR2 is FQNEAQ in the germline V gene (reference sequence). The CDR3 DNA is TGTTCCAGCAGCCCAAGGACAGGGCTACTTTCTAACTATGGCTACACCTTC. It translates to CSSSPRTGLLSNYGYTF.